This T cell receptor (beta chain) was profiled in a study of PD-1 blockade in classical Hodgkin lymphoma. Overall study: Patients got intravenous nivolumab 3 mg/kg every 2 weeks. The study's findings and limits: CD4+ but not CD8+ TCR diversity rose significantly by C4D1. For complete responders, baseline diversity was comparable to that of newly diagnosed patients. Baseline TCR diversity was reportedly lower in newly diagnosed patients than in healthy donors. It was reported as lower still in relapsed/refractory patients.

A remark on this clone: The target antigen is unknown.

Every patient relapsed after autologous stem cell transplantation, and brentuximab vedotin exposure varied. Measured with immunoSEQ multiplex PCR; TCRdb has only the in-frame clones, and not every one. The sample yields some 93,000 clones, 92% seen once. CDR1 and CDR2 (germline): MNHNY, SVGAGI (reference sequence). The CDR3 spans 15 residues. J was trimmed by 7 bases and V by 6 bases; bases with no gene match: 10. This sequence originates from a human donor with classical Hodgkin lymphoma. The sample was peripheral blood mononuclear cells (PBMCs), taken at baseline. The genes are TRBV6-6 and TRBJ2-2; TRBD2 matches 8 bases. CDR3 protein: CASSPSGRKDGELFF. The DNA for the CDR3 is TGTGCCAGCAGCCCAAGCGGGAGAAAGGACGGGGAGCTGTTTTTT.